These T cell receptor beta chains were read from a single sample in a study of blood T cell repertoires in COVID-19. Produced via immunoSEQ multiplex PCR; TCRdb's table is partial and in-frame only. The sample has 150,000 or so clones; approximately 88% are singletons. Sequencing was carried out using PBMCs or T cells enriched from blood (not recorded which). The origin of the receptors is a woman aged 45 to 65 who had recovered from COVID-19. Each CDR3 is given with its conserved first and last residue. The D gene is left open where the match is weak. Size is omitted from some rows. Given values are once, few, many or a class for expanded clones.

j_gene,d_gene,abundance,v_gene,CDR3nt,CDR3aa
TRBJ1-2,NA,NA,TRBV19,TGTGCCAGTAGTATTTCGCGGACCGCGGGAGGTAACTATGGCTACACCTTC,CASSISRTAGGNYGYTF
TRBJ2-7,NA,NA,TRBV6-5,TGTGCCAGCAGATTAGGGGGTCCCGGTTACGAGCAGTACTTC,CASRLGGPGYEQYF
TRBJ1-1,NA,NA,TRBV2,TGTGCCAGCAGCAAAGGGGTGAACACTGAAGCTTTCTTT,CASSKGVNTEAFF
TRBJ1-1,NA,NA,TRBV7-2,TGTGCCAGCAGCCCTCCCCGTCTCGAAGCTTTCTTT,CASSPPRLEAFF
TRBJ1-1,NA,few,TRBV7-9,TGTGCCAGCAGCTTAGTCTTAGGGGTGTCTGAAGCTTTCTTT,CASSLVLGVSEAFF
TRBJ1-6,NA,NA,TRBV6-5,TGTGCCAGCAGTTACGATGGAGCTAATTCACCCCTCCACTTT,CASSYDGANSPLHF
TRBJ1-2,TRBD1,NA,TRBV19,TGTGCCAGTAGTATAGGTCATCTACAGGGGTATGGCTACACCTTC,CASSIGHLQGYGYTF
TRBJ2-5,NA,NA,TRBV5-1,TGCGCCAGCAGCTTGGGGGGAGTCTCGGCGGAGACCCAGTACTTC,CASSLGGVSAETQYF
TRBJ1-1,NA,once,TRBV29-1,TGCAGCGTTGTTTACAGGAACACTGAAGCTTTCTTT,CSVVYRNTEAFF
TRBJ1-5,TRBD1,NA,TRBV6-1,TGTGCCAGCAGTGAAAGGGACAGGGGAGGAGGCAATCAGCCCCAGCATTTT,CASSERDRGGGNQPQHF
TRBJ2-7,NA,NA,TRBV29-1,TGCAGCGTTGAAAGGGGCTCCTACGAGCAGTACTTC,CSVERGSYEQYF
TRBJ1-5,NA,NA,TRBV21-1,TGTGCCAGCAGCAAAGACAACAGAACGAGCAATCAGCCCCAGCATTTT,CASSKDNRTSNQPQHF
TRBJ1-5,TRBD1,NA,TRBV9,TGTGCCAGCAGCGAGACAGGGATGAATCAGCCCCAGCATTTT,CASSETGMNQPQHF
TRBJ1-5,NA,NA,TRBV21-1,TGTGCCAGCAGCACAAAGGTCCAGGGGGAAGTAGGGAATCAGCCCCAGCATTTT,CASSTKVQGEVGNQPQHF
TRBJ1-1,TRBD1,NA,TRBV30,TGTGCCTGGAGTGTACAGGGGGACACTGAAGCTTTCTTT,CAWSVQGDTEAFF
TRBJ2-2,NA,once,TRBV7-8,TGTGCCAGCAGCTTAAGAGTCAGGGGGAACACCGGGGAGCTGTTTTTT,CASSLRVRGNTGELFF
TRBJ1-2,NA,NA,TRBV5-1,TGCGCCAGCAGCTTGGGAACAGGCTCCGGTACTACAAATGGCTACACCTTC,CASSLGTGSGTTNGYTF
TRBJ1-3,NA,NA,TRBV7-8,TGTGCCAGCAGCTTTGGCAGGGATCCCGGAAACACCATATATTTT,CASSFGRDPGNTIYF
TRBJ1-1,NA,NA,TRBV6-2/TRBV6-3,TGTGCCAGCAGTTATGACAGAGACACTGAAGCTTTCTTT,CASSYDRDTEAFF
TRBJ2-5,TRBD1,NA,TRBV12-3/TRBV12-4,TGTGCCAGCAGGGGACAGGGGGAAGAGACCCAGTACTTC,CASRGQGEETQYF
TRBJ2-7,TRBD2,NA,TRBV11-2,TGTGCCAGCCCCGGCGGGACTACCGCCTACGAGCAGTACTTC,CASPGGTTAYEQYF
TRBJ1-1,NA,NA,TRBV5-4,TGTGCCAGCAGCTTATGGGGGCGCGTCACTGAAGCTTTCTTT,CASSLWGRVTEAFF
TRBJ2-5,NA,NA,TRBV5-1,TGCGCCAGCAGCTCCAGGGAACGAGAGACCCAGTACTTC,CASSSRERETQYF
TRBJ2-7,NA,few,TRBV7-2,TGTGCCAGCAGCTCCCTCTCCTACGAGCAGTACTTC,CASSSLSYEQYF
TRBJ1-2,TRBD1,NA,TRBV27,TGTGCCAGCAGCCTAGGGACAGGGGGTGGCCCGGGCGGCTACACCTTC,CASSLGTGGGPGGYTF
TRBJ2-2,TRBD1,NA,TRBV29-1,TGCAGCGTGGGGACAGGGTGGGACACCGGGGAGCTGTTTTTT,CSVGTGWDTGELFF